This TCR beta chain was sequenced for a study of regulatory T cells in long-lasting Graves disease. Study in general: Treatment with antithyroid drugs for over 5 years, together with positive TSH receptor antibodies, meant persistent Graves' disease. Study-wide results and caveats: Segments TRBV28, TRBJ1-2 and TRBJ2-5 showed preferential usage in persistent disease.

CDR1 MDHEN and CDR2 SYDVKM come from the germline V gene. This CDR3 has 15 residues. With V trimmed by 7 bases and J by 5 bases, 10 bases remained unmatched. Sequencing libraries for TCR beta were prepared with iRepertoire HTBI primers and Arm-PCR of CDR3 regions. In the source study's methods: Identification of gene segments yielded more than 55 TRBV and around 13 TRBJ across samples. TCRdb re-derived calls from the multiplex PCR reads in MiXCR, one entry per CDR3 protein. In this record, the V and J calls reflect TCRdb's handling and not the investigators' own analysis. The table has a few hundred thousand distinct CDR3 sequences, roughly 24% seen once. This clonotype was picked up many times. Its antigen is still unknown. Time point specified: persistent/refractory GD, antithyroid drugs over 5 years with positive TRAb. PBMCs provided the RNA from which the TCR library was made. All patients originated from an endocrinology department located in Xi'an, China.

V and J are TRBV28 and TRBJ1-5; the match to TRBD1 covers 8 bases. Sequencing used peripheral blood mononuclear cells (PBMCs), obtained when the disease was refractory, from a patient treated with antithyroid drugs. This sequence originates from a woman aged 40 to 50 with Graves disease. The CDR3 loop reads CASNKDHRGYQPQHF. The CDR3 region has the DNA TGTGCCAGCAATAAAGACCACAGGGGGTATCAGCCCCAGCATTTT.